A single sample is the source of the 20 T cell receptor beta chains below, sequenced in a study of shared clonotypes between healthy human individuals. Assay: immunoSEQ multiplex PCR; the TCRdb copy retains only in-frame clones and omits some. The sample contains millions of clones, roughly 94% of which appear only once. The sample was naive CD4+ T cells sorted from blood. The subset here: CD45RA+ positively selected. The receptors originated from a man aged 18 to 30 in good health.

The V gene is TRBV11-2, the J gene TRBJ2-1, with TRBD2 identical over 10 bases. J was trimmed by 2 bases and V by 4 bases; bases with no gene match: 11. Germline V gene data show CDR1 as SGHAT and CDR2 as FQNNGV. The CDR3 is 18 residues long. CDR3 DNA: TGTGCCAGCAGCTCGGTGGTTCCCGGGACTAGCGCCTACAATGAGCAGTTCTTC. Its translation is CASSSVVPGTSAYNEQFF.

The chain is built from TRBV19 and TRBJ2-2, with 7 bases aligning to TRBD1. CDR3 length: 16 residues. The V and J ends lost 7 bases and 4 bases, in that order; junction bases with no gene match: 12. CDR1 LNHDA and CDR2 SQIVND come from the germline V gene (reference sequence). This chain's CDR3 is CASIGEGGRLTGELFF. CDR3 bases: TGTGCCAGTATCGGCGAAGGGGGCCGCCTCACCGGGGAGCTGTTTTTT.

Note on this clone: The same CDR3 can be traced to other DNA sequences in this sample. This chain connects TRBV5-6 to TRBJ1-5; tentatively, D is TRBD1 (6 bases). CDR3 length: 15 amino acids. Looked up from germline, CDR1 is SGHDT and CDR2 is YYEEEE. V dropped 1 base and J dropped 4 bases, with 12 bases sitting between them. CDR3 protein: CASSLSGAPNQPQHF. DNA for the CDR3: TGTGCCAGCAGCTTGTCAGGGGCACCTAATCAGCCCCAGCATTTT.

The CDR3 DNA reads TGTGCCAGCAGCGTAGAAAAAGGGGTCTACGAGCAGTACTTC. It specifies CASSVEKGVYEQYF. V and J are TRBV7-2 and TRBJ2-7, with TRBD1 as a possible D gene (5 bases). Germline-derived CDR1 and CDR2 are SGHTA and FQGNSA. Trimming cost V 5 bases and J 3 bases, with 14 bases left between them. The CDR3 has 14 residues.

The chain is built from TRBV28 and TRBJ2-2, with unresolved D. Trimming shortened V by 8 bases and J by 6 bases, and 16 bases separated the two germline ends. Germline V gene lookup returns CDR1 MDHEN and CDR2 SYDVKM. CDR3 length equals 14 residues. The CDR3 nucleotides read TGTGCCAGCTCCCCCGACTTCCCAGCCGGGGAGCTGTTTTTT. This encodes CASSPDFPAGELFF.

This clone was recorded only once. This may be a read error, as it is one base from a much larger clone. The same CDR3 can be traced to other DNA sequences in this sample. The V and J genes are TRBV11-2 and TRBJ2-7, with 7 bases fitting TRBD1. Trimming took 5 bases from V and 3 from J; bases not matched to a gene: 1. Germline V lookup: CDR1 SGHAT, CDR2 FQNNGV. This CDR3 has 12 amino acids. The CDR3 reads CASSRDSYEQYF. CDR3 in DNA: TGTGCCAGCAGCCGGGACAGCTACGAGCAGTACTTC. The entire variable domain, with the rest obtained from reference TRBV11-2 and TRBJ2-7, is as follows: EAGVAQSPRYKIIEKRQSVAFWCNPISGHATLYWYQQILGQGPKLLIQFQNNGVVDDSQLPKDRFSAERLKGVDSTLKIQPAKLEDSAVYLCASSRDSYEQYFGPGTRLTVT.

The rearrangement joins TRBV6-6 to TRBJ1-4; 7 bases agree with TRBD1. CDR1 and CDR2 from the germline V gene are MNHNY and SVGAGI (reference sequence). J gave up 4 bases and V 6 bases, and 8 bases lay outside the gene matches. The CDR3 has 15 amino acids. The CDR3 region is CASSNKQGRNEKLFF. The CDR3 bases are TGTGCCAGCAGCAATAAACAGGGGCGTAATGAAAAACTGTTTTTT.

In this sample, this clone turned up once. The CDR3 DNA sequence: TGTGCCAGCAGCTTTCGGTCTGGTAGCGGAGCCTACGAGCAGTACTTC. Protein product: CASSFRSGSGAYEQYF. The rearrangement links TRBV5-6 to TRBJ2-7; possible D gene TRBD2, 6 bases. The V end was cut by 2 bases, the J end by 2 bases, with 17 bases between. The V gene's germline CDR1 is SGHDT and CDR2 YYEEEE. The CDR3 spans 16 residues.

The chain's CDR3 is CASSSSGANRGYTF. CDR3 in DNA: TGTGCCAGCAGCTCGTCAGGGGCCAATCGTGGCTACACCTTC. The J gene is TRBJ1-2, the V gene TRBV5-6, with a weak D call TRBD1 (6 bases). Trimming removed 3 bases from V and 7 bases from J, with 16 bases in between. There are 14 residues in the CDR3. Looked up from germline, CDR1 is SGHDT and CDR2 is YYEEEE.

The rearrangement joins TRBV6-5 to TRBJ1-5; perhaps TRBD1 as D (5 bases). In germline, CDR1 is MNHEY, CDR2 SVGAGI. V lost 8 bases to trimming and J lost 3 bases, with 14 bases between them. This CDR3 contains 14 residues. CDR3 bases: TGTGCCAGCCGCTCGGGGCAGTACAATCAGCCCCAGCATTTT. Its translation is CASRSGQYNQPQHF.

This sequence joins TRBV30 and TRBJ2-5; D unresolved. Between the trimmed V and J ends, which lost 5 bases and 4 bases, there was a span of 14 bases. The CDR3 runs 13 residues. Germline V lookup: CDR1 GTSNPN, CDR2 SVGIG (reference sequence). CDR3 amino acids: CAWSDGPIETQYF. The CDR3 DNA reads as TGTGCCTGGTCTGACGGGCCCATAGAGACCCAGTACTTC.

This rearrangement joins TRBV7-6 to TRBJ1-2, with D hard to call. Trimming took off 2 bases at V and 8 bases at J, with 6 bases between the two ends. The CDR3 contains 11 residues. Germline values: CDR1 SGHVS, CDR2 FNYEAQ. The DNA for the CDR3 is TGTGCCAGCAGCTTACAGGAAGGCTACACCTTC. Its protein is CASSLQEGYTF.

The J gene is TRBJ2-7, the V gene TRBV27, with D possibly TRBD2 on 6 matching bases. V was shortened by 2 bases and J by 2 bases, with 10 bases between the two germline ends. In germline, CDR1 is MNHEY, CDR2 SMNVEV (reference sequence). CDR3 length equals 14 residues. The CDR3: CASSLSGLPYEQYF. CDR3 coding DNA: TGTGCCAGCAGTTTAAGCGGGCTACCCTACGAGCAGTACTTC.

The rearrangement uses TRBV5-4 and TRBJ1-6; D perhaps matches TRBD1 (6 bases). The V gene lost 0 bases and the J gene lost 6 bases, with 13 bases spanning the gap. Looked up from germline, CDR1 is SGHNT and CDR2 is YYREEE (reference sequence). CDR3 length: 16 residues. CDR3 nucleotides: TGTGCCAGCAGCTTGGCCGAGACAGGTATTAATTCACCCCTCCACTTT. Protein: CASSLAETGINSPLHF.

The V gene is TRBV27, the J gene TRBJ1-5, with D hard to call. CDR3 length: 16 amino acids. The germline V and J ends were trimmed by 4 bases and 4 bases, with 17 bases remaining between them. Germline V lookup: CDR1 MNHEY, CDR2 SMNVEV (reference sequence). CDR3 loop: CASSSLSWYENQPQHF. The CDR3 nucleotides are TGTGCCAGCAGTTCCCTAAGCTGGTATGAGAATCAGCCCCAGCATTTT.

V usage is TRBV10-3 and J usage is TRBJ2-1; no clear D gene. V lost 0 bases, J lost 8 bases, and 14 bases lay in between. Germline CDR1 reads ENHRY; CDR2 reads SYGVKD. This CDR3 is 15 amino acids long. The CDR3 protein is CAISESISVPHEQFF. CDR3 DNA sequence: TGTGCCATCAGTGAGTCGATATCAGTGCCCCATGAGCAGTTCTTC.

The chain has TRBV4-3 and TRBJ2-1, with D unresolved. The CDR3 sequence is 16 residues long. V gave up 0 bases and J gave up 4 bases, with 13 bases separating them. Germline V CDR1 and CDR2: LGHNA, YSLEER. CDR3 amino acids: CASSQDPGGPYNEQFF. CDR3 bases: TGCGCCAGCAGCCAAGATCCAGGTGGGCCTTACAATGAGCAGTTCTTC.

This chain connects TRBV6-1 to TRBJ2-1; 8 bases are shared with TRBD1. The CDR3 extends over 13 amino acids. With V trimmed by 7 bases and J by 5 bases, 4 bases remained unmatched. Germline CDR1 is MNHNS and CDR2 is SASEGT. The CDR3 coding sequence is TGTGCCAGCACCTACAGGGGGAACAATGAGCAGTTCTTC. Protein: CASTYRGNNEQFF.

The chain combines TRBV14 with TRBJ2-1, with 8 bases matching TRBD2. The germline V gene encodes CDR1 SGHDN and CDR2 FVKESK. Trimming removed 1 base from V and 5 bases from J; junction bases left unmatched: 10. This CDR3 is built from 17 residues. CDR3 sequence: CASSQGGGGHGNNEQFF. CDR3 sequence (DNA): TGTGCCAGCAGCCAAGGCGGCGGGGGGCATGGGAACAATGAGCAGTTCTTC.

The genes are TRBV5-6 and TRBJ2-5; 11 bases line up with TRBD1. The CDR3 is made up of 15 amino acids. V was pared by 4 bases and J by 5 bases, with 7 bases of the junction left unmatched. Germline CDR1 is SGHDT and CDR2 is YYEEEE. CDR3 sequence (DNA): TGTGCCAGCAGCGTGGGACAGGGGGTAATGGAGACCCAGTACTTC. As protein: CASSVGQGVMETQYF.